These 31 T cell receptor beta chains share one sample of origin, sequenced in a study of CD8+CD57+ T cells in acquired aplastic anemia. TCR beta VDJ and CDR3 profiles were obtained from a genomic DNA template. From the reads, TCRdb called clonotypes with MiXCR, one entry per CDR3 protein. The table lists around 200,000 distinct CDR3 sequences, over 40% of them singletons. Patients selected for sequencing had displayed CD8+CD57+ cell expansion by flow cytometry. What was sequenced was sorted CD4+, CD8+, or CD8+CD57+ T cells (not recorded which) from PBMCs. These receptor sequences come from a human donor with aplastic anemia.

V and J are TRBV4-3 and TRBJ2-2; 7 bases align to TRBD1. V trimming: 4 bases; J trimming: 3 bases; junction bases outside the gene matches: 2. Germline assignment: CDR1 LGHNA and CDR2 YSLEER. The CDR3 has 14 residues. CDR3 nucleotide sequence: TGCGCCAGCAGCCCGGGACAGTACACCGGGGAGCTGTTTTTT. Translation gives CASSPGQYTGELFF.

This clonotype was detected ten times or more. The chain couples TRBV12-3 or TRBV12-4 to TRBJ1-1; a weak D match, TRBD1 (5 bases). The CDR3 length is 15 residues. Between the trimmed V and J ends, which lost 3 bases and 0 bases, there was a span of 11 bases. CDR3 amino acids: CASSFDRGLNTEAFF. CDR3 nucleotides: TGTGCCAGCAGTTTTGATCGGGGGTTGAACACTGAAGCTTTCTTT.

This sequence joins TRBV7-2 and TRBJ1-2, with 8 bases identical to TRBD1. CDR1 SGHTA and CDR2 FQGNSA come from the germline V gene. V dropped 3 bases and J dropped 9; count of bases not matched to a gene: 9. CDR3 length: 14 amino acids. The CDR3 sequence: CASSLVETGDSYTF. CDR3 coding DNA: TGTGCCAGCAGCTTGGTCGAGACAGGGGATAGCTACACCTTC. The variable domain in full, with the rest retrieved from reference TRBV7-2 and TRBJ1-2, is GAGVSQSPSNKVTEKGKDVELRCDPISGHTALYWYRQSLGQGLEFLIYFQGNSAPDKSGLPSDRFSAERTGGSVSTLTIQRTQQEDSAVYLCASSLVETGDSYTFGSGTRLTVV.

The table lists this clonotype with many counts. The chain is built from TRBV7-3 and TRBJ2-2, with D uncertain. CDR3 size: 14 residues. The V and J ends lost 0 bases and 6 bases respectively, with 8 bases between them. Germline assignment: CDR1 SGHTA and CDR2 FQGTGA. In DNA, the CDR3 is TGTGCCAGCAGCTTAACCCCTCGGTCCGGGGAGCTGTTTTTT. Amino acids: CASSLTPRSGELFF.

J is TRBJ1-1 and V is TRBV7-2, with D maybe TRBD1 (5 bases). In germline, CDR1 is SGHTA, CDR2 FQGNSA. The CDR3 contains 16 residues. Trimming pared 0 bases from V and 3 bases from J, leaving 14 bases between. The CDR3 spells CASSLAAVRGYTEAFF. In DNA form, the CDR3 reads TGTGCCAGCAGCTTAGCGGCGGTTAGGGGATACACTGAAGCTTTCTTT.

This rearrangement joins TRBV20-1 to TRBJ2-5, with 15 bases lining up with TRBD2. Germline V CDR1 and CDR2: DFQATT, SNEGSKA (reference sequence). V was clipped by 5 bases and J by 10 bases; unmatched bases: 11. This CDR3 has 15 amino acids. The CDR3 DNA reads TGCAGTGCTGCGGGACTAGCGGGGGGTTTTGGTGTCCAGTACTTC. It codes for CSAAGLAGGFGVQYF.

This sequence joins TRBV28 and TRBJ1-2; D is ambiguous. CDR3 size: 10 residues. V was trimmed by 7 bases and J by 6 bases, leaving 6 bases between them. CDR1 is MDHEN and CDR2 is SYDVKM in the germline V gene. The CDR3 here is CASTGNGYTF. CDR3 bases: TGTGCCAGCACTGGCAATGGCTACACCTTC.

This clonotype was observed at least ten times. The V call is TRBV7-2, the J call TRBJ2-3; no clear D. The CDR3 covers 11 residues. Trimming took 2 bases from V and 10 from J, leaving 7 bases between them. The germline gives CDR1 SGHTA, CDR2 FQGNSA. The CDR3: CASSLRVSQYF. The DNA for the CDR3 is TGTGCCAGCAGCTTAAGGGTATCGCAGTATTTT.

This clonotype was detected many times. V usage is TRBV10-3 and J usage is TRBJ1-6, with 9 bases identical to TRBD1. In germline, CDR1 is ENHRY, CDR2 SYGVKD. J lost 7 bases, V lost 4 bases, and 8 bases had no gene match. The CDR3 spans 16 residues. The CDR3 nucleotides are TGTGCCATCAGTGGGGGGGGACAGGGCCCGAATTCACCCCTCCACTTT. Its protein is CAISGGGQGPNSPLHF.

This clonotype was observed many times. This chain joins TRBV12-5 and TRBJ1-2, with 12 bases aligning to TRBD1. With 6 bases clipped from V and 8 bases from J, the junction kept 7 bases outside the gene matches. The CDR3 is made up of 14 amino acids. Germline CDR1 and CDR2: LGHNT and FRNRAP. The CDR3 loop is CASGPGQGAWGYTF. In DNA, the CDR3 is TGTGCTAGTGGACCGGGACAGGGGGCTTGGGGCTACACCTTC. The full variable domain, in which reference TRBV12-5 and TRBJ1-2 provide the parts outside the CDR3, is DARVTQTPRHKVTEMGQEVTMRCQPILGHNTVFWYRQTMMQGLELLAYFRNRAPLDDSGMPKDRFSAEMPDATLATLKIQPSEPRDSAVYFCASGPGQGAWGYTFGSGTRLTVV.

This clonotype was detected ten times or more. The chain couples TRBV7-3 to TRBJ2-5; 7 bases are shared with TRBD1. Germline CDR1 reads SGHTA; CDR2 reads FQGTGA. Unmatched junction bases numbered 4, after V lost 3 bases and J lost 3 bases. CDR3 size: 14 residues. CDR3 residues: CASSFTGVEETQYF. CDR3 bases: TGTGCCAGCAGCTTCACAGGGGTTGAAGAGACCCAGTACTTC.

In its sample, this clonotype was seen many times. The chain recombines TRBV5-6 with TRBJ2-7; D is possibly TRBD1 or TRBD2 (6 bases each). This CDR3 has 13 residues. Germline-derived CDR1 and CDR2 are SGHDT and YYEEEE. V dropped 7 bases and J dropped 2 bases, with 13 bases sitting between them. In nucleotides, the CDR3 is TGTGCCAGCGGAGGGGGGAAAGCCTACGAGCAGTACTTC. This codes for CASGGGKAYEQYF.

In this sample, this clonotype turned up many times. The chain couples TRBV6-5 to TRBJ1-6; 7 bases are shared with TRBD1. Looked up from germline, CDR1 is MNHEY and CDR2 is SVGAGI. This CDR3 has 15 residues. V trimming: 2 bases; J trimming: 7 bases; junction bases outside the gene matches: 5. In DNA, the CDR3 is TGTGCCAGCAGTTACGGGGACAGAACAAATTCACCCCTCCACTTT. Residues: CASSYGDRTNSPLHF.

This chain connects TRBV9 to TRBJ1-6; TRBD1 is a possible D gene (5 bases). Germline CDR1 and CDR2: SGDLS and YYNGEE. The ends were cut back, 0 bases at V and 7 bases at J, with 11 bases in the middle. This CDR3 contains 15 residues. The CDR3 coding sequence is TGTGCCAGCAGCGTAGGCGGAGAGGGGAATTCACCCCTCCACTTT. Its protein product is CASSVGGEGNSPLHF.

This clonotype was seen repeatedly, ten times or more. This chain connects TRBV20-1 to TRBJ2-1; tentatively, D is TRBD1 or TRBD2 (7 bases each). In germline, CDR1 is DFQATT, CDR2 SNEGSKA (reference sequence). The CDR3 is 17 amino acids. The V end lost 0 bases, the J end lost 3 bases, and 18 bases lay between the germline ends. The CDR3 loop is CSARDSRGGVVYNEQFF. CDR3 coding DNA: TGCAGTGCTAGAGATTCCAGGGGGGGAGTAGTCTACAATGAGCAGTTCTTC.

The chain links TRBV7-4 to TRBJ1-5, with D unresolved. V was clipped by 2 bases and J by 6 bases, with 8 bases between them. Germline assignment: CDR1 SGHVT and CDR2 SQSDAQ. There are 13 residues in the CDR3. Written as DNA, the CDR3 is TGTGCCAGCAGCTTATGGGCGAGTCAGCCCCAGCATTTT. It specifies CASSLWASQPQHF.

On this clonotype: At one end the junction does not follow the germline gene, possibly because of a read error. This chain uses TRBV2 with TRBJ2-7, with 9 bases that match TRBD1. The germline V gene encodes CDR1 SNHLY and CDR2 FYNNEI. This CDR3 has 15 residues. The CDR3 DNA reads TGTGTCAGCAGCATGGACAGGGGTTCGGACAACGAGCAGTACTTC. This encodes CVSSMDRGSDNEQYF.

The gene calls are TRBV15 and TRBJ2-7, with D unresolved. The germline V gene encodes CDR1 LNHNV and CDR2 YYDKDF (reference sequence). The length of the CDR3 is 13 residues. Trimming removed 3 bases from V and 6 bases from J, with 12 bases in between. The CDR3 here is CATSRGSFSEQYF. The CDR3 coding sequence is TGTGCCACCAGCAGGGGCAGTTTCTCCGAGCAGTACTTC.

This clonotype was seen ten or more times. The J gene is TRBJ1-5, the V gene TRBV19; TRBD1 might be the D (6 bases). V was pared by 3 bases and J by 9 bases, with 15 bases between. Germline CDR1 and CDR2: LNHDA and SQIVND (reference sequence). The CDR3 has 14 amino acids. CDR3 sequence reads: CASSIDGQLWPQHF. The CDR3 region has the DNA TGTGCCAGTAGTATCGACGGACAGCTGTGGCCCCAGCATTTT.

This clonotype was recorded at least ten times. The gene calls are TRBV4-1 and TRBJ1-1; the D gene is possibly TRBD1 (6 bases). Germline V gene lookup returns CDR1 MGHRA and CDR2 YSYEKL. Trimming stripped 4 bases from V and 7 bases from J, with 22 bases between. There are 16 residues in the CDR3. The CDR3 region is CASSPRGGGEGHEAFF. The CDR3 bases are TGCGCCAGCAGCCCCAGGGGTGGGGGTGAGGGGCATGAAGCTTTCTTT.

V is TRBV6-1 and J is TRBJ2-1, with D possibly matching TRBD2 (6 bases). The CDR3 runs 14 residues. From germline, CDR1 is MNHNS and CDR2 SASEGT. V shed 2 bases and J shed 9 bases, with 14 bases lying between them. CDR3 sequence: CASSERLGDGEQFF. The CDR3 DNA is TGTGCCAGCAGTGAACGACTAGGGGACGGTGAGCAGTTCTTC.

The chain has TRBV5-1 and TRBJ2-7; the match to TRBD1 covers 10 bases. This CDR3 has 15 residues. Germline V lookup: CDR1 SGHRS, CDR2 YFSETQ. The J segment lost 6 bases and the V segment lost 3 bases, leaving 9 bases of the junction unmatched. CDR3 sequence: CASSSRDRGLGEQYF. The CDR3 bases are TGCGCCAGCAGCTCCCGGGACAGGGGTCTCGGCGAGCAGTACTTC.

This chain joins TRBV29-1 and TRBJ2-7; possibly TRBD1 for D (5 bases). Per the germline V gene, CDR1 is SQVTM and CDR2 is ANQGSEA. This CDR3 contains 12 residues. V was pared by 4 bases and J by 0 bases, with 7 bases between. The DNA for the CDR3 is TGCAGCGTTGGCCAGGGCTCCTACGAGCAGTACTTC. Translating it yields CSVGQGSYEQYF.

This clonotype was detected a few times. The rearrangement uses TRBV15 and TRBJ2-5; a possible D gene is TRBD2 (5 bases). The CDR3 loop spans 13 amino acids. The germline V gene has CDR1 LNHNV and CDR2 YYDKDF (reference sequence). V was pared by 0 bases and J by 3 bases, with 5 bases between. The CDR3, as DNA: TGTGCCACCAGCAGAGAGCGGGAAGAGACCCAGTACTTC. It translates to CATSREREETQYF.

This clonotype was counted many times. The chain has TRBV29-1 and TRBJ1-1; D is ambiguous. Germline CDR1 SQVTM, CDR2 ANQGSEA. The V and J ends lost 7 bases and 0 bases respectively, with 15 bases between them. The CDR3 has 14 residues. The CDR3 loop is CSATRRIMNTEAFF. DNA of the CDR3: TGCAGCGCCACACGACGGATAATGAACACTGAAGCTTTCTTT.

The sample holds many counts of this clonotype. V is TRBV19 and J is TRBJ2-5; D may be TRBD1 or TRBD2 (7 bases each). Germline CDR1 and CDR2: LNHDA and SQIVND (reference sequence). CDR3 size: 15 residues. V was trimmed by 3 bases and J by 5 bases, leaving 16 bases between them. The CDR3 here is CASSMGSGGGETQYF. For the CDR3, the DNA is TGTGCCAGTAGTATGGGGTCAGGGGGAGGGGAGACCCAGTACTTC.

The rearrangement uses TRBV25-1 and TRBJ2-5, with 8 bases fitting TRBD2. The CDR3 totals 15 residues. Germline V gene lookup returns CDR1 MGHDK and CDR2 SYGVNS. V shed 6 bases, J shed 4 bases, and the junction held 10 bases outside the gene matches. Written as DNA, the CDR3 is TGTGCCAGCAGCGTATCGGGGGGGCCGTCAGAGACCCAGTACTTC. Amino acids: CASSVSGGPSETQYF.

J is TRBJ1-4 and V is TRBV4-1; D remains ambiguous. Trimming removed 1 base at V and 8 bases at J, with 11 bases between. The length of the CDR3 is 14 residues. CDR1 is MGHRA and CDR2 is YSYEKL in the germline V gene. The CDR3 bases are TGCGCCAGCAGCCAAGTAGTCTGGTTGGAAAAACTGTTTTTT. This codes for CASSQVVWLEKLFF.

The J gene is TRBJ1-2, the V gene TRBV10-3; no clear D gene. Germline-derived CDR1 and CDR2 are ENHRY and SYGVKD. Trimming cost V 0 bases and J 0 bases, with 17 bases left between them. This CDR3 region has 18 residues. CDR3 region: CAISESGRYSRPNYGYTF. CDR3 DNA: TGTGCCATCAGTGAGTCGGGGAGGTATTCGCGTCCTAACTATGGCTACACCTTC.

This clonotype was recorded a few times. The rearrangement joins TRBV6-1 to TRBJ2-7; TRBD1 matches 9 bases. CDR1 and CDR2 from the germline V gene are MNHNS and SASEGT. This CDR3 has 13 amino acids. Trimming cost V 7 bases and J 5 bases; bases outside gene matches: 6. CDR3 region: CASTGTGIHEQYF. The CDR3 DNA is TGTGCCAGCACCGGGACAGGGATCCACGAGCAGTACTTC.

This clonotype was seen at least ten times. The chain links TRBV20-1 to TRBJ2-3; D unclear. CDR1 and CDR2 (germline): DFQATT, SNEGSKA (reference sequence). The ends were cut back, 5 bases at V and 1 base at J, with 13 bases in the middle. The CDR3 is made up of 14 amino acids. The CDR3 DNA sequence: TGCAGTGCTCCCGCCAACCCTGGCACAGATACGCAGTATTTT. It translates to CSAPANPGTDTQYF.